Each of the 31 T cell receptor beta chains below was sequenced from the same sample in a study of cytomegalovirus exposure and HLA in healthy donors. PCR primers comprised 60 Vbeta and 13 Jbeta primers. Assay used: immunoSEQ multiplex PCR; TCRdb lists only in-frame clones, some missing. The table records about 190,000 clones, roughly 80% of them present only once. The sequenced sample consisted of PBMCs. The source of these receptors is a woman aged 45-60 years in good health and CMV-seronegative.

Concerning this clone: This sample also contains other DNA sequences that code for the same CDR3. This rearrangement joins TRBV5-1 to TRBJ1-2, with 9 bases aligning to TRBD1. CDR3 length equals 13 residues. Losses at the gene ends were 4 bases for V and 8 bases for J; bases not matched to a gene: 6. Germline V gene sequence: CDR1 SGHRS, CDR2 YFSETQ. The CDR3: CASSVQTGGGYTF. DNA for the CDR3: TGCGCCAGCAGCGTGCAGACAGGGGGAGGCTACACCTTC.

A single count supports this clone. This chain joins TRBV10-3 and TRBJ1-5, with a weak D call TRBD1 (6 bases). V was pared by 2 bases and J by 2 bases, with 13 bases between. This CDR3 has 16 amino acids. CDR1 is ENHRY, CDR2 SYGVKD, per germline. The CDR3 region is CAISETQGSRNQPQHF. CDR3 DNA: TGTGCCATCAGTGAGACACAGGGATCGCGCAATCAGCCCCAGCATTTT.

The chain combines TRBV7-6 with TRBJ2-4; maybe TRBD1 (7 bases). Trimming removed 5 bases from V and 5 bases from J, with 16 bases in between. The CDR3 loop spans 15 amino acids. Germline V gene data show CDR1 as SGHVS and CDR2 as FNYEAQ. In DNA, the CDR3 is TGTGCCAGCAGCCTGCAGGGGGGCCCCCAAAACATTCAGTACTTC. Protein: CASSLQGGPQNIQYF.

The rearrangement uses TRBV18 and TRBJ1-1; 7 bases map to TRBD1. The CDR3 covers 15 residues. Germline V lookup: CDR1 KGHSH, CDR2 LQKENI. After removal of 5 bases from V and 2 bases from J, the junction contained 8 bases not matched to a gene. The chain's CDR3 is CASSRTGPGNTEAFF. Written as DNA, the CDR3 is TGTGCCAGCTCAAGGACAGGTCCGGGAAACACTGAAGCTTTCTTT. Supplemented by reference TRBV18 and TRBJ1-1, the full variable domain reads NAGVMQNPRHLVRRRGQEARLRCSPMKGHSHVYWYRQLPEEGLKFMVYLQKENIIDESGMPKERFSAEFPKEGPSILRIQQVVRGDSAAYFCASSRTGPGNTEAFFGQGTRLTVV.

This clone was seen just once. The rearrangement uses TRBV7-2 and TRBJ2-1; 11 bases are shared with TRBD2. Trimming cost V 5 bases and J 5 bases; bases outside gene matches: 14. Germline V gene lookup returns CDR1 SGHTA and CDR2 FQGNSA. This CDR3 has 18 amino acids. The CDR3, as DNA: TGTGCCAGCAGCCGACGTAACCCGGGACTAGCGGAGCACAATGAGCAGTTCTTC. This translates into CASSRRNPGLAEHNEQFF.

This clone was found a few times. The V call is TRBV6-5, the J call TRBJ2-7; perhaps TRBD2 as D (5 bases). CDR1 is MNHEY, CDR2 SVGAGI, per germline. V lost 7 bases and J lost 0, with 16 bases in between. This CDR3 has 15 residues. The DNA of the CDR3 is TGTGCCAGCACCCAAAGGAGGAAGAGCTCCTACGAGCAGTACTTC. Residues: CASTQRRKSSYEQYF.

CDR3 DNA sequence: TGTGCCAGCAGCTTACCTTTGGGAGCGGGAGAAGACGAGCAGTACTTC. This encodes CASSLPLGAGEDEQYF. The chain links TRBV7-8 to TRBJ2-7, with 8 bases matching TRBD2. CDR1 is SGHVS, CDR2 FQNEAQ, per germline. Unmatched junction bases numbered 11, after V lost 2 bases and J lost 5 bases. This CDR3 is 16 amino acids long. Supplemented by reference TRBV7-8 and TRBJ2-7, the full variable domain reads GAGVSQSPRYKVAKRGQDVALRCDPISGHVSLFWYQQALGQGPEFLTYFQNEAQLDKSGLPSDRFFAERPEGSVSTLKIQRTQQEDSAVYLCASSLPLGAGEDEQYFGPGTRLTVT.

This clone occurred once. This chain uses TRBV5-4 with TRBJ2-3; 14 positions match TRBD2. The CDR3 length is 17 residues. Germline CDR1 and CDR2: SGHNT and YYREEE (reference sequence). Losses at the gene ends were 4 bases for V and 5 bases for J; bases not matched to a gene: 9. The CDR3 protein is CASSRPTSGRVGDTQYF. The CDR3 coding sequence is TGTGCCAGCAGCCGGCCGACTAGCGGGAGGGTGGGAGATACGCAGTATTTT.

CDR3 nucleotide sequence: TGCAGTGCTACCCCAGGCTACGAGCAGTACTTC. Protein sequence: CSATPGYEQYF. The J gene is TRBJ2-7, the V gene TRBV20-1; D unclear. Germline loops: CDR1 DFQATT, CDR2 SNEGSKA (reference sequence). The CDR3 is 11 residues long. V lost 4 bases, J lost 3 bases, and 7 bases lay in between.

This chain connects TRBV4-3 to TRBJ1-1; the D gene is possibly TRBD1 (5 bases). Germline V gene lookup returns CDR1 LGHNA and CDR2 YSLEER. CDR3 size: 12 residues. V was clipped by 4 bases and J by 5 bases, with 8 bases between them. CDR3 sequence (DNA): TGCGCCAGCAGCCTTAGGGGAACTGAAGCTTTCTTT. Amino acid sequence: CASSLRGTEAFF.

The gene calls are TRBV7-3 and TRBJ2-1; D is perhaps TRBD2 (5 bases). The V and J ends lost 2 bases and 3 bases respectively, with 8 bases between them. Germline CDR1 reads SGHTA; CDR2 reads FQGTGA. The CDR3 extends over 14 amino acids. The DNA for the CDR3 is TGTGCCAGCAGCTTAGGAGGACTCTACAATGAGCAGTTCTTC. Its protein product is CASSLGGLYNEQFF. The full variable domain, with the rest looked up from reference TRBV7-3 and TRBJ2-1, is GAGVSQTPSNKVTEKGKYVELRCDPISGHTALYWYRQSLGQGPEFLIYFQGTGAADDSGLPNDRFFAVRPEGSVSTLKIQRTERGDSAVYLCASSLGGLYNEQFFGPGTRLTVL.

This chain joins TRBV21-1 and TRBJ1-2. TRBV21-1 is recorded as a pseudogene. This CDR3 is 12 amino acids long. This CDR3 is CASSKDPSMSTF. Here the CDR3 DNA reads TGTGCCAGCAGCAAAGACCCGTCTATGAGCACCTTC.

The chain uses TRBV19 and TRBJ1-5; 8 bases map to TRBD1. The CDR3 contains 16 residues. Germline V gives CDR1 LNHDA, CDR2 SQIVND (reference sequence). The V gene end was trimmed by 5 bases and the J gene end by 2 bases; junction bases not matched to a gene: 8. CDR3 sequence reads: CASSRTGIGGNQPQHF. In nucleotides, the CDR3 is TGTGCCAGTAGTCGGACAGGGATTGGGGGCAATCAGCCCCAGCATTTT.

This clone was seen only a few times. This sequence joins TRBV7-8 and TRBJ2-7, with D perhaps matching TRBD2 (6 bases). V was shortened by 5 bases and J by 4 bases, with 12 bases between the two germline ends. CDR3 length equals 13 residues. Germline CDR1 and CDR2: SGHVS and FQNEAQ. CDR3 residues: CASSPQEGYEQYF. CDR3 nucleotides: TGTGCCAGCAGCCCGCAGGAGGGGTACGAGCAGTACTTC.

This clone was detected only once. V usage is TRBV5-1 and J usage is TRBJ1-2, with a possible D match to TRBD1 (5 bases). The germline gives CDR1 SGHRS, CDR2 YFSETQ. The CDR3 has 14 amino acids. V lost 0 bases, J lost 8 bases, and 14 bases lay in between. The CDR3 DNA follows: TGCGCCAGCAGCTTGGTCAGGGAAGGAGTGGGCTACACCTTC. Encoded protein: CASSLVREGVGYTF.

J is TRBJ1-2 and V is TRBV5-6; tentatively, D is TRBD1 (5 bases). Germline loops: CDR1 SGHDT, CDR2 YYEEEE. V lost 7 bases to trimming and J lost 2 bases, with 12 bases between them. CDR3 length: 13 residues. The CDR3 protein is CASGRGSNYGYTF. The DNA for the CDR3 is TGTGCCAGCGGAAGGGGCAGCAACTATGGCTACACCTTC.

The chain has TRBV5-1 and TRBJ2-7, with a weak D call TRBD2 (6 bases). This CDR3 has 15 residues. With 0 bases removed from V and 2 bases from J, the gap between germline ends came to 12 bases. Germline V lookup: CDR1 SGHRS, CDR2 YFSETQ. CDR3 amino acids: CASSLAEWGAYEQYF. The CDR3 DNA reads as TGCGCCAGCAGCTTGGCCGAGTGGGGGGCCTACGAGCAGTACTTC.

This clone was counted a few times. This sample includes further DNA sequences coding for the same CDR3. This CDR3 is CASRETGGGEKLFF. The CDR3 DNA sequence: TGTGCCAGTAGGGAGACAGGGGGAGGAGAAAAACTGTTTTTT. The chain couples TRBV19 to TRBJ1-4; 9 bases are shared with TRBD1. The CDR3 length is 14 residues. The germline gives CDR1 LNHDA, CDR2 SQIVND (reference sequence). V lost 6 bases to trimming and J lost 8 bases; unmatched junction nucleotides: 7.

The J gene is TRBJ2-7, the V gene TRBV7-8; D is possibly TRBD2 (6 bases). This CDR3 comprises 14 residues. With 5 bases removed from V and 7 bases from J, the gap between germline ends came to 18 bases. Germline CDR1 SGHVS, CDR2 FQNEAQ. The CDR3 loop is CASSGTLLGREQYF. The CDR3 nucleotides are TGTGCCAGCAGCGGGACTCTCCTAGGGAGGGAGCAGTACTTC.

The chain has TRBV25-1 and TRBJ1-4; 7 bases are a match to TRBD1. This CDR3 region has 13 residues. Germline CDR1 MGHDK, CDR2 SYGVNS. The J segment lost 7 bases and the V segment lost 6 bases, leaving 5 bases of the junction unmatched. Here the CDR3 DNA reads TGTGCCAGCAGAGACAGGGATAGTGAAAAACTGTTTTTT. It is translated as CASRDRDSEKLFF.

The CDR3 here is CASSQEIQGVYGYTF. As DNA, the CDR3 is TGCGCCAGCAGCCAAGAGATCCAGGGGGTCTATGGCTACACCTTC. The chain employs TRBV4-3 and TRBJ1-2, with 7 nucleotides matching TRBD1. The germline V gene encodes CDR1 LGHNA and CDR2 YSLEER. CDR3 length equals 15 residues. Unmatched junction bases numbered 5, after V lost 0 bases and J lost 4 bases.

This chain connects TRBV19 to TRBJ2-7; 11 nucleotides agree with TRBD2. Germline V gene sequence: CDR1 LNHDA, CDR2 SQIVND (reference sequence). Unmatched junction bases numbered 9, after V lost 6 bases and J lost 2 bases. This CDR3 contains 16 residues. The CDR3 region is CASSLRSSGGPYEQYF. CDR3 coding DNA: TGTGCCAGTAGCTTGCGTTCTAGCGGGGGGCCCTACGAGCAGTACTTC. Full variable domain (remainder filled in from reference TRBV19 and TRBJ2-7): DGGITQSPKYLFRKEGQNVTLSCEQNLNHDAMYWYRQDPGQGLRLIYYSQIVNDFQKGDIAEGYSVSREKKESFPLTVTSAQKNPTAFYLCASSLRSSGGPYEQYFGPGTRLTVT.

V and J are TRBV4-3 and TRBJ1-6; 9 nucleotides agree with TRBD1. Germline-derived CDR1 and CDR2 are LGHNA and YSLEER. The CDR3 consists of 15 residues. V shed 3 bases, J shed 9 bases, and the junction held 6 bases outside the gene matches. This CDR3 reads CASSHQQGAGSPLHF. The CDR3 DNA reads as TGCGCCAGCAGCCATCAACAGGGGGCAGGTTCACCCCTCCACTTT.

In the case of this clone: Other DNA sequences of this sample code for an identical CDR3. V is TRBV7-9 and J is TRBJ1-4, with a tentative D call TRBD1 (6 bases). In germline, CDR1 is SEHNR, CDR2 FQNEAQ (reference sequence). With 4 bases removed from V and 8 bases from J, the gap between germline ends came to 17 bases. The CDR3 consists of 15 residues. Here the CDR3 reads CASSSPTGGLEKLFF. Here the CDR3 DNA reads TGTGCCAGCAGCTCTCCGACAGGTGGTTTGGAAAAACTGTTTTTT.

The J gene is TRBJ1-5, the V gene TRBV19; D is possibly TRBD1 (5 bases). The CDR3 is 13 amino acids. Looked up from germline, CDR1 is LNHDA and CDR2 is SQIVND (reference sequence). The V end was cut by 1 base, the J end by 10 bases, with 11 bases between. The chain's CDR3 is CASSIGARTPQHF. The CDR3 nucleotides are TGTGCCAGTAGTATAGGGGCCAGGACACCCCAGCATTTT.

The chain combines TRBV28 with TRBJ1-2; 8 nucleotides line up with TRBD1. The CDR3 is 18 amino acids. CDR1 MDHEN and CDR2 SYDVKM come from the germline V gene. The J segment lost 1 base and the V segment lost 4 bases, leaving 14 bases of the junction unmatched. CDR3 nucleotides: TGTGCCAGCAGTTGGAGCCTGACAGGGGCAGAGCTTAACTATGGCTACACCTTC. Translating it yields CASSWSLTGAELNYGYTF.

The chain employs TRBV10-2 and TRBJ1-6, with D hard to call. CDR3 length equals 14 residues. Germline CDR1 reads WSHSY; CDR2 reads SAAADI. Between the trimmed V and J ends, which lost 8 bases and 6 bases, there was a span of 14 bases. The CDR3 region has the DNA TGCGCCAGCCACATCGGGGTCTCTAATTCACCCCTCCACTTT. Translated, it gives CASHIGVSNSPLHF.

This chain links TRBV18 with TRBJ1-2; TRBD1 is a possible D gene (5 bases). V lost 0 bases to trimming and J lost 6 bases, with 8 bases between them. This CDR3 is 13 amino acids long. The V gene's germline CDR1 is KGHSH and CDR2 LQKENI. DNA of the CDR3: TGTGCCAGCTCACCACCCCAGGGAAATGGCTACACCTTC. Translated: CASSPPQGNGYTF.

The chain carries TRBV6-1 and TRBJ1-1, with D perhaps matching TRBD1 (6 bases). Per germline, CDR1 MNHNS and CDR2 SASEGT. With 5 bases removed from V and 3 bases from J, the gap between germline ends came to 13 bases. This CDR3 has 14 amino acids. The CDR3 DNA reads TGTGCCAGCAGTTATGGAACAGGGCACACTGAAGCTTTCTTT. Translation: CASSYGTGHTEAFF.

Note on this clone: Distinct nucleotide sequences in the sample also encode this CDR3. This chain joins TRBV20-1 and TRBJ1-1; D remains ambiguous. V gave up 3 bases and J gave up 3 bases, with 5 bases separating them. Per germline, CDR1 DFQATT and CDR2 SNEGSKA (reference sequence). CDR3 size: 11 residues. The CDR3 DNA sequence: TGCAGTGCTAGGGACTACACTGAAGCTTTCTTT. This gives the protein CSARDYTEAFF.

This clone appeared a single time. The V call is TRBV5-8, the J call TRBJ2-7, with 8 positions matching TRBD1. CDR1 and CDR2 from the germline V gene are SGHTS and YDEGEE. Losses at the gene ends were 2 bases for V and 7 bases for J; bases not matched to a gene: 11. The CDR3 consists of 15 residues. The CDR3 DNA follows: TGTGCCAGCAGCTTTAGGGACAGGCGGCTGGGGGAGCAGTACTTC. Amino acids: CASSFRDRRLGEQYF.